This T cell receptor beta chain was sequenced during a study of T cell responses to AZD1222 COVID-19 vaccine. V was trimmed by 2 bases and J by 10 bases, leaving 12 bases between them. The CDR3 covers 13 residues. The germline gives CDR1 LGHNT, CDR2 FRNRAP. Some clones are missing from TCRdb's copy, which holds only in-frame ones; the method was immunoSEQ multiplex PCR. The data contain over 130,000 clones, 80% to 95% of them singletons. The sequencing here drew on peripheral blood, taken 28 days after the second AZD1222 dose. This sequence joins TRBV12-5 and TRBJ2-1; weak D call: TRBD2 (5 bases). The source is an adult who received the AZD1222 COVID-19 vaccine. The CDR3 loop is CASGLWAGAEQFF. The CDR3 DNA reads TGTGCTAGTGGTTTGTGGGCGGGTGCCGAGCAGTTCTTC.